Below are 4 T cell receptor beta chains sequenced from a single sample in a study of cytomegalovirus exposure and HLA in healthy donors. Use of 60 Vbeta and 13 Jbeta primers characterized the PCR. Here immunoSEQ multiplex PCR was the method, and the copy in TCRdb shows in-frame clones only, minus some. The sample has 150,000 to 200,000 clones, 75% to 85% seen once; the top ten hold about 2.5%. Sequenced material: PBMCs. These receptors all come from a woman aged 30 to 39 in good health and CMV-seropositive.

The chain couples TRBV7-8 to TRBJ2-1; 8 bases align to TRBD1. V lost 1 base to trimming and J lost 3 bases; unmatched junction nucleotides: 11. There are 18 residues in the CDR3. Looked up from germline, CDR1 is SGHVS and CDR2 is FQNEAQ. The CDR3 region is CASSLVVGSGTGYNEQFF. The CDR3, as DNA: TGTGCCAGCAGCTTAGTCGTCGGGTCCGGGACAGGCTACAATGAGCAGTTCTTC.

The chain uses TRBV6-1 and TRBJ2-3, with a weak D call TRBD2 (5 bases). V lost 7 bases to trimming and J lost 4 bases, with 15 bases between them. CDR1 and CDR2 from the germline V gene are MNHNS and SASEGT. The CDR3 consists of 14 residues. The CDR3 region is CASTLGASPDTQYF. As DNA, the CDR3 is TGTGCCAGCACTCTGGGAGCCTCCCCAGATACGCAGTATTTT.

The chain recombines TRBV14 with TRBJ2-3, with 10 bases fitting TRBD2. The length of the CDR3 is 16 residues. Germline V gene sequence: CDR1 SGHDN, CDR2 FVKESK. J lost 4 bases, V lost 5 bases, and 9 bases had no gene match. The CDR3 protein is CASSFLSGGTPDTQYF. The CDR3 DNA follows: TGTGCCAGCAGCTTTCTTAGCGGGGGGACCCCAGATACGCAGTATTTT.

This chain links TRBV7-2 with TRBJ2-3; no firm D call. This CDR3 comprises 15 residues. V gave up 1 base and J gave up 6 bases, with 14 bases separating them. Germline assignment: CDR1 SGHTA and CDR2 FQGNSA. In DNA form, the CDR3 reads TGTGCCAGCAGCTTAGTTGCCGGCGGCCAGGATACGCAGTATTTT. Translation: CASSLVAGGQDTQYF.